One and the same sample provided the 3 T cell receptor beta chains below, sequenced in a study of blood T cell repertoires in COVID-19. Measured with immunoSEQ multiplex PCR; TCRdb has only the in-frame clones, and not every one. The sample holds hundreds of thousands of clones, approximately 92% seen once. What was sequenced was PBMCs or T cells enriched from blood (not recorded which). These receptors were obtained from a man aged 25-45 years who had recovered from COVID-19.

V usage is TRBV5-1 and J usage is TRBJ2-5, with TRBD2 as a possible D gene (6 bases). Trimming cost V 2 bases and J 2 bases, with 10 bases left between them. The CDR3 is 14 residues long. The V gene's germline CDR1 is SGHRS and CDR2 YFSETQ. The CDR3 is CASSLWDSQETQYF. Here the CDR3 DNA reads TGCGCCAGCAGCTTATGGGACTCGCAAGAGACCCAGTACTTC.

The chain has TRBV10-1 and TRBJ2-5; 8 bases line up with TRBD1. Germline CDR1 WNHNN, CDR2 SYGVQD (reference sequence). V was pared by 0 bases and J by 5 bases, with 5 bases of the junction left unmatched. CDR3 length equals 15 residues. CDR3 DNA sequence: TGCGCCAGCAGTGAGTCCCAGGGGGCGAGGGAGACCCAGTACTTC. It is translated as CASSESQGARETQYF.

V usage is TRBV6-2 or TRBV6-3 and J usage is TRBJ2-7; 8 bases map to TRBD2. The CDR3 has 16 amino acids. V dropped 2 bases and J dropped 2; count of bases not matched to a gene: 8. Germline assignment: CDR1 MNHEY and CDR2 SVGEGT. The CDR3 reads CASSYPLNSGAYEQYF. CDR3 nucleotides: TGTGCCAGCAGTTACCCCCTGAATAGCGGGGCCTACGAGCAGTACTTC.